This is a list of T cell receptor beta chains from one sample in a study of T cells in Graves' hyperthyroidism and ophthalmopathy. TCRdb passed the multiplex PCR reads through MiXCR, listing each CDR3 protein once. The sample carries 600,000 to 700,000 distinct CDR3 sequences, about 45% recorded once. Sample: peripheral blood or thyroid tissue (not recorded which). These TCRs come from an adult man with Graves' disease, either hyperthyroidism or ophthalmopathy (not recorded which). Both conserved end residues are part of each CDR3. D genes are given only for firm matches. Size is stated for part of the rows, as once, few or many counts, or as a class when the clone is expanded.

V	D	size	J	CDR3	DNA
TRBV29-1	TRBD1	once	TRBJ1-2	CSVTGQGDYGYTF	TGCAGCGTCACGGGACAGGGGGACTATGGCTACACCTTC
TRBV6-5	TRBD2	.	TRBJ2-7	CASSYSLAGGTYEQYF	TGTGCCAGCAGTTACTCGCTAGCGGGAGGGACATACGAGCAGTACTTC
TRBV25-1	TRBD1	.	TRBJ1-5	CASSEYRGREQPQHF	TGTGCCAGCAGTGAATACAGGGGGCGAGAACAGCCCCAGCATTTT
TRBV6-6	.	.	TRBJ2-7	CASSYGGTHSYEQYF	TGTGCCAGCAGTTACGGTGGGACCCACTCCTACGAGCAGTACTTC
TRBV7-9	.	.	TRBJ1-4	CAWRSFGQTMEKLFF	TGTGCCTGGCGTAGTTTCGGACAGACCATGGAAAAACTGTTTTTT
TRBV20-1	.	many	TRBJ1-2	CSAREGRYGYTF	TGCAGTGCTAGAGAAGGCCGCTATGGCTACACCTTC
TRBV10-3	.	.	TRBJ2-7	CASTLQGSYEQYF	TGTGCCAGTACCCTACAGGGCTCCTACGAGCAGTACTTC
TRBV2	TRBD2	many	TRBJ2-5	CASNKLAGDVETQYF	TGTGCCAGCAATAAACTAGCGGGGGATGTGGAGACCCAGTACTTC
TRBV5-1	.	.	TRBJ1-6	CASSLDTRGSGSPLHF	TGCGCCAGCAGCTTGGATACCAGGGGATCAGGTTCACCCCTCCACTTT
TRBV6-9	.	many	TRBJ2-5	CASSYGGETQYF	TGTGCCAGCAGTTATGGGGGAGAGACCCAGTACTTC
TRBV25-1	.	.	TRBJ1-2	CASSASGRSTYGYTF	TGTGCCAGCAGTGCTTCCGGCAGGAGTACCTATGGCTACACCTTC
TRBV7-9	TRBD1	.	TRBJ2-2	CASSLARGTGVTGELFF	TGTGCCAGCAGCTTAGCAAGAGGGACAGGGGTGACCGGGGAGCTGTTTTTT
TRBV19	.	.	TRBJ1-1	CASKEGHSNTGAFF	TGTGCCAGTAAAGAGGGCCACTCCAACACTGGAGCTTTCTTT
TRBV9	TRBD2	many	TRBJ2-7	CASSVGGGGYEQYF	TGTGCCAGCAGCGTTGGCGGGGGTGGCTACGAGCAGTACTTC
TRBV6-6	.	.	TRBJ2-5	CASRPGTEYF	TGTGCCAGCAGACCCGGGACCGAGTACTTC
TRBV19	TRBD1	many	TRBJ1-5	CASSIVTGDQPQHF	TGTGCCAGTAGTATAGTCACAGGGGATCAGCCCCAGCATTTT
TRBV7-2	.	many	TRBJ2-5	CASSLVVSQETQYF	TGTGCCAGCAGCTTAGTGGTTAGCCAAGAGACCCAGTACTTC
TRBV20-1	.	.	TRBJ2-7	CSARETTVTYEQYF	TGCAGTGCTAGAGAAACGACAGTCACCTACGAGCAGTACTTC
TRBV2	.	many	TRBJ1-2	CASAAGAAYGYTF	TGTGCCAGCGCTGCCGGAGCAGCCTATGGCTACACCTTC
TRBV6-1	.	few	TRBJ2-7	CASSPRGPFSEQYF	TGTGCCAGCAGCCCAAGGGGTCCCTTTTCCGAGCAGTACTTC
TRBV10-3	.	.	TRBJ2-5	CAISLNLRKETQYF	TGTGCCATCAGTCTAAACCTACGAAAAGAGACCCAGTACTTC
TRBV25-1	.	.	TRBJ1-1	CASVRRGDAEAFF	TGTGCCAGCGTTAGGAGGGGGGACGCTGAAGCTTTCTTT
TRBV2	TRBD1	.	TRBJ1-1	CASSSVGSGQRQREAFF	TGTGCCAGCAGTTCAGTAGGTTCGGGACAGCGGCAAAGAGAAGCTTTCTTT
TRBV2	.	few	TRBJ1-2	CASSFSDGNGYTF	TGTGCCAGCAGTTTTTCGGACGGAAATGGCTACACCTTC
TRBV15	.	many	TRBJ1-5	CATRAQNSNQPQHF	TGTGCCACCCGGGCGCAGAATAGCAATCAGCCCCAGCATTTT
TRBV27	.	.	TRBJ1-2	CASSSATGLYGYTF	TGTGCCAGCAGTTCAGCGACAGGCCTCTATGGCTACACCTTC
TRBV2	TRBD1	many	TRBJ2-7	CASRGQGLYEQYF	TGTGCCAGCAGAGGACAGGGCCTATACGAGCAGTACTTC
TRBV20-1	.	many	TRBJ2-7	CSAARSANSYEQYF	TGCAGTGCTGCACGGTCAGCTAACTCCTACGAGCAGTACTTC
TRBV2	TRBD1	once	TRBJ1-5	CASRTGEQQPQHF	TGTGCCAGTAGGACAGGGGAACAACAGCCCCAGCATTTT
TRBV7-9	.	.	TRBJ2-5	CASSLVVAGETQYF	TGTGCCAGCAGCTTAGTGGTCGCGGGCGAGACCCAGTACTTC
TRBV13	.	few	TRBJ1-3	CASATGLSGNTIYF	TGTGCCAGCGCTACAGGGTTATCTGGAAACACCATATATTTT
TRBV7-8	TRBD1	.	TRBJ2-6	CASSVRQGALSGANVLTF	TGTGCCAGCAGCGTACGACAGGGTGCCCTCTCTGGGGCCAACGTCCTGACTTTC
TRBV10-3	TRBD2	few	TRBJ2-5	CASSDWLADSQETQYF	TGTGCCAGCAGTGATTGGCTAGCGGATTCCCAAGAGACCCAGTACTTC
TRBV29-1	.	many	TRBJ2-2	CSVEETLGLGGELFF	TGCAGCGTTGAAGAGACACTAGGTTTAGGCGGGGAGCTGTTTTTT
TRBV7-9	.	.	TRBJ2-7	CASSSLRGFYEQYF	TGTGCCAGCAGCTCACTTCGGGGTTTCTACGAGCAGTACTTC
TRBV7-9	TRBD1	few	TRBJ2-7	CASTPPTGGSDEQYF	TGTGCCAGCACGCCGCCGACAGGGGGCTCGGACGAGCAGTACTTC
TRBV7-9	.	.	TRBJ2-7	CASSRLGQSSYEQYF	TGTGCCAGCAGCCGCTTAGGACAGAGCTCCTACGAGCAGTACTTC
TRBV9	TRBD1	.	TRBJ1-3	CASSANRGGTGNTIYF	TGTGCCAGCAGCGCCAACAGGGGAGGCACTGGAAACACCATATATTTT
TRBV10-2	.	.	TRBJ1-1	CASSEGGRASDEAFF	TGCGCCAGCAGTGAGGGGGGGCGCGCATCCGATGAAGCTTTCTTT
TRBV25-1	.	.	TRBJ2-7	CASVETGTSLYEQYF	TGTGCCAGCGTGGAAACCGGGACATCCCTATACGAGCAGTACTTC
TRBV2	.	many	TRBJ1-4	CASSEWGGNEKLFF	TGTGCCAGCAGTGAGTGGGGGGGCAATGAAAAACTGTTTTTT
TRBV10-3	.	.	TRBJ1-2	CAISRVNYGYTF	TGTGCCATCAGTCGGGTTAACTATGGCTACACCTTC
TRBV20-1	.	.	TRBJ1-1	CSAIPQGYGTEAFF	TGCAGTGCTATTCCCCAGGGGTATGGTACTGAAGCTTTCTTT
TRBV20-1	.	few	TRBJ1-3	CSASLDSSGNTIYF	TGCAGTGCTAGTTTGGACAGCTCTGGAAACACCATATATTTT
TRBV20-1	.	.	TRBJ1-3	CSARPGAGNTIYF	TGCAGTGCTAGGCCAGGGGCTGGAAACACCATATATTTT
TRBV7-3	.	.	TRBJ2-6	CASSAGGYETNVLTF	TGTGCCAGCAGCGCCGGAGGTTACGAGACCAACGTCCTGACTTTC